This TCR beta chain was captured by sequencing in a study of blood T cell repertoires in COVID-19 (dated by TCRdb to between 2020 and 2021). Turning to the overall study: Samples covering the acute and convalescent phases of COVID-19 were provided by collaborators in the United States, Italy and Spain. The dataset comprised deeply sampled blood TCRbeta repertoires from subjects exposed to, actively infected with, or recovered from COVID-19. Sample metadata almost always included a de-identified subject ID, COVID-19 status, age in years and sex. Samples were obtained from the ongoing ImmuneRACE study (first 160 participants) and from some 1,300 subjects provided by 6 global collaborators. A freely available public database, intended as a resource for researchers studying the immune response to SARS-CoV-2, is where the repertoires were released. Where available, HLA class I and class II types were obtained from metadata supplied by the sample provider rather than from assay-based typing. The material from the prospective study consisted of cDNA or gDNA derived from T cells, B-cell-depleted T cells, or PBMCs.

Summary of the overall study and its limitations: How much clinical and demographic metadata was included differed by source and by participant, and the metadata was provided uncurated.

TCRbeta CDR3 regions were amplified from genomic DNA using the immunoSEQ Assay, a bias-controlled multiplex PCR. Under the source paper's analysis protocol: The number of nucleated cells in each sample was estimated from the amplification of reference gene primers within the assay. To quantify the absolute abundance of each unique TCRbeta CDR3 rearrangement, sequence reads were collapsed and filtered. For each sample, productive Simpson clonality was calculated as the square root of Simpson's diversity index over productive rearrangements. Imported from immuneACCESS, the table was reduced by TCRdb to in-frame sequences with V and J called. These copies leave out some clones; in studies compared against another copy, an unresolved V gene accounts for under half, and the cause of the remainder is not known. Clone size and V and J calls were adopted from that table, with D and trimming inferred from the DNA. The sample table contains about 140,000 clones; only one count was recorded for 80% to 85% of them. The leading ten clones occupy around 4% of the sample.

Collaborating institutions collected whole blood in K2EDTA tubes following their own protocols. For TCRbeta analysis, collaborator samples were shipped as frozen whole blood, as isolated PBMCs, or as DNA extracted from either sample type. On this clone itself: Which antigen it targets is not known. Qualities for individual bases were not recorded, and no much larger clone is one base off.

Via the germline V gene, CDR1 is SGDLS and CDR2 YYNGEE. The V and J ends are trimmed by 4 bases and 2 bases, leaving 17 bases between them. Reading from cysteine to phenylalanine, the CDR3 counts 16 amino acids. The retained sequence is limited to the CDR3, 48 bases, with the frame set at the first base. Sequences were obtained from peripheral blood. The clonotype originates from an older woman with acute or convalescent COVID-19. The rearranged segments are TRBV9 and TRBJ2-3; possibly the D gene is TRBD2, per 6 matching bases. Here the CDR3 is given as CASSPETSIDTDTQYF. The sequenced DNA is TGTGCCAGCAGCCCTGAGACTAGTATAGACACAGATACGCAGTATTTT. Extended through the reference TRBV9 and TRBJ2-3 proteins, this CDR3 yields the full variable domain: DSGVTQTPKHLITATGQRVTLRCSPRSGDLSVYWYQQSLDQGLQFLIQYYNGEERAKGNILERFSAQQFPDLHSELNLSSLELGDSALYFCASSPETSIDTDTQYFGPGTRLTVL.